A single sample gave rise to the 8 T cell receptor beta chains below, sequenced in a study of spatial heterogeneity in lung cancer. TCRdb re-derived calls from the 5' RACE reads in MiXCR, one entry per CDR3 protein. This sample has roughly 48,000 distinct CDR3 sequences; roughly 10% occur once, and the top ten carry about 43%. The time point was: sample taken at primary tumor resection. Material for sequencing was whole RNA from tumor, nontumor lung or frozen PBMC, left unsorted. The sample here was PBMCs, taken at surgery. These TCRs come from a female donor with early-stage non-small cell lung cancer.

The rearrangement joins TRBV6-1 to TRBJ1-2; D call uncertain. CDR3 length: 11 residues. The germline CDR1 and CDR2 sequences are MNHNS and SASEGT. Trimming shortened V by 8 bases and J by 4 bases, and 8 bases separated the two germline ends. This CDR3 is CASSWGYGYTF. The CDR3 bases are TGTGCCAGCTCGTGGGGCTATGGCTACACCTTC.

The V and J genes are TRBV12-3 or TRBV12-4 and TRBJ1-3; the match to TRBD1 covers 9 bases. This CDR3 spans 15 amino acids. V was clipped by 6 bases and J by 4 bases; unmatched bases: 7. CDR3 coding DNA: TGTGCCAGCAGAGTACAGGGGGCTGAAGGAAACACCATATATTTT. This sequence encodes CASRVQGAEGNTIYF.

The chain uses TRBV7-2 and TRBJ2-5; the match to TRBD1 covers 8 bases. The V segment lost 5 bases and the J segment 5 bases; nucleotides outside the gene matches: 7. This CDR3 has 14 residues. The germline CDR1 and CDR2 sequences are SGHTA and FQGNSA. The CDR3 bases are TGTGCCAGCAGCCCAGGGGGCAGGGGTGAGACCCAGTACTTC. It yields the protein CASSPGGRGETQYF.

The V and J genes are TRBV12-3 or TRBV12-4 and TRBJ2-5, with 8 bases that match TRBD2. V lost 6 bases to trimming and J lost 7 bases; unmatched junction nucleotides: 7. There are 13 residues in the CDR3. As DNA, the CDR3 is TGTGCCAGCAGCCTATCACTAGCGGTGACCCAGTACTTC. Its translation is CASSLSLAVTQYF.

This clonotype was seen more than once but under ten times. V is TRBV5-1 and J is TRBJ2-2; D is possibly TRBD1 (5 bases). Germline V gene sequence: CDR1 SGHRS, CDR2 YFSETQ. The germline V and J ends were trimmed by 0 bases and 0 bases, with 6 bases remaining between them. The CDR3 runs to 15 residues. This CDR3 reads CASSLGGTNTGELFF. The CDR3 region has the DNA TGCGCCAGCAGCTTGGGGGGCACGAACACCGGGGAGCTGTTTTTT.

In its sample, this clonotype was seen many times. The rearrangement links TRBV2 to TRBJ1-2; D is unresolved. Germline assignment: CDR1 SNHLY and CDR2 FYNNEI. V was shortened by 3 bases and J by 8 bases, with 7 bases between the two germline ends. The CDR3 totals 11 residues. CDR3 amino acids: CASSEGYGYTF. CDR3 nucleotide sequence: TGTGCCAGCAGTGAGGGGTACGGCTACACCTTC.

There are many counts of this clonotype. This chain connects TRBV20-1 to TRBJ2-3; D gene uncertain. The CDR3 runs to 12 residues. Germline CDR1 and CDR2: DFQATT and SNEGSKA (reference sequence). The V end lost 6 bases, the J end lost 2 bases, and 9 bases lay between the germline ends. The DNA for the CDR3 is TGCAGTGCAAACCCCTTCACAGATACGCAGTATTTT. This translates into CSANPFTDTQYF.

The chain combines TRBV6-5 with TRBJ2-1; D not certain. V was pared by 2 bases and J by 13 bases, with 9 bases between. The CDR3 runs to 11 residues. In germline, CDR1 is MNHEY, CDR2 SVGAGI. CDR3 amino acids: CASSYGSVQFF. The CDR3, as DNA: TGTGCCAGCAGTTACGGTTCCGTCCAGTTCTTC.